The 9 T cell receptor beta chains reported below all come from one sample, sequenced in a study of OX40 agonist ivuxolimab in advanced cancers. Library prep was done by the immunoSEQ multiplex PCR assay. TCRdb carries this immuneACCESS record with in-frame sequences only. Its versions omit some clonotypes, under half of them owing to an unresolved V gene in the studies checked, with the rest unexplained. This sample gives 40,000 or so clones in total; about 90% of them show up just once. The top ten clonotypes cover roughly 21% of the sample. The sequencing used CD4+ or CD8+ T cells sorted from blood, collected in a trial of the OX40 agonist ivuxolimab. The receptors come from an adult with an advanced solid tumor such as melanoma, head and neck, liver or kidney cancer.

The CDR3 coding sequence is TGCGCCAGCAGCCAGGGGGGATCGGTGGGCTCCTACGAGCAGTACTTC. Translating gives CASSQGGSVGSYEQYF. V usage is TRBV4-1 and J usage is TRBJ2-7; D perhaps matches TRBD2 (6 bases). V was trimmed by 3 bases and J by 0 bases, leaving 15 bases between them. The CDR3 extends over 16 amino acids. Germline loops: CDR1 MGHRA, CDR2 YSYEKL.

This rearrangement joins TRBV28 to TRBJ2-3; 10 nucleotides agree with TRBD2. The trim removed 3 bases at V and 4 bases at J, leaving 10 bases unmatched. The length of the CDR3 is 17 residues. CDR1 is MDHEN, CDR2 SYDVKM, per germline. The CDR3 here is CASSFPTGTSAADTQYF. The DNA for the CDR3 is TGTGCCAGCAGTTTTCCCACGGGGACTAGCGCGGCAGATACGCAGTATTTT. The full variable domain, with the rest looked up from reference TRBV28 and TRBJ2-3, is DVKVTQSSRYLVKRTGEKVFLECVQDMDHENMFWYRQDPGLGLRLIYFSYDVKMKEKGDIPEGYSVSREKKERFSLILESASTNQTSMYLCASSFPTGTSAADTQYFGPGTRLTVL.

This CDR3 is CASSDSGREQYF. The CDR3 DNA reads as TGTGCCAGCAGCGACAGCGGCAGGGAGCAGTACTTC. J is TRBJ2-7 and V is TRBV9, with TRBD2 as a possible D gene (5 bases). The germline V gene has CDR1 SGDLS and CDR2 YYNGEE. This CDR3 comprises 12 residues. The V gene lost 3 bases and the J gene lost 7 bases, with 11 bases spanning the gap.

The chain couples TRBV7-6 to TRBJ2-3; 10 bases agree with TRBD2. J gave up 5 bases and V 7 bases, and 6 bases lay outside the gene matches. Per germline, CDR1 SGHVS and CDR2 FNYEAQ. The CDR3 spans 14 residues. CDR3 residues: CASTLAGEVDTQYF. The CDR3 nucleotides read TGTGCCAGCACCCTAGCGGGAGAGGTAGATACGCAGTATTTT.

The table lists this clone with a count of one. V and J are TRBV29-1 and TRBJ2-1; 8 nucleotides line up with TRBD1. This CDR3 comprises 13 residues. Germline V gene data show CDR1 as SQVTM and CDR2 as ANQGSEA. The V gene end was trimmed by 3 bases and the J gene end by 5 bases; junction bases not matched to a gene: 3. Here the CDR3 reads CSVDVDRDNEQFF. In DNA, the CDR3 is TGCAGCGTTGACGTGGACAGGGACAATGAGCAGTTCTTC.

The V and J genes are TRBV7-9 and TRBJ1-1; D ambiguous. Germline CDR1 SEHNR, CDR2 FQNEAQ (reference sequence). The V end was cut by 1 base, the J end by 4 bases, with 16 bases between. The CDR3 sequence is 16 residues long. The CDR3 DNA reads TGTGCCAGCAGCTTAGTAGGATCCGGGTTGGGCACTGAAGCTTTCTTT. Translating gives CASSLVGSGLGTEAFF.

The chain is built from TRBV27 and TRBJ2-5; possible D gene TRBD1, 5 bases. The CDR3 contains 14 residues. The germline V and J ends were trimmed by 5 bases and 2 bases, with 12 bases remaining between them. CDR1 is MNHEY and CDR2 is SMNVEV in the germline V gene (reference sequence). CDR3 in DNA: TGTGCCAGCAGTATGACAGAATTTCAAGAGACCCAGTACTTC. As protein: CASSMTEFQETQYF.

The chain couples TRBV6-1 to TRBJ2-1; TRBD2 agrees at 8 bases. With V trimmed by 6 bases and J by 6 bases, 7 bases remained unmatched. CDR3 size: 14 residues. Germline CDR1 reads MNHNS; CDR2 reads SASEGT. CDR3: CASSSMTSANEQFF. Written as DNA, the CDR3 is TGTGCCAGCAGCTCAATGACTAGCGCCAATGAGCAGTTCTTC.

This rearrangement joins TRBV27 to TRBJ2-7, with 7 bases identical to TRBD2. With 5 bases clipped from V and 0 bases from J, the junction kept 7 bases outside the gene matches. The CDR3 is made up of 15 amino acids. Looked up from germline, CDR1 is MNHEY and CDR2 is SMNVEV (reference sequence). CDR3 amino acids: CASSPLRGSSYEQYF. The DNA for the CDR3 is TGTGCCAGCAGTCCCCTGCGGGGGAGCTCCTACGAGCAGTACTTC.